Below, 22 T cell receptor beta chains from the same sample are listed, as sequenced in a study of OX40 agonist ivuxolimab in advanced cancers. Method: immunoSEQ multiplex PCR; TCRdb's copy keeps in-frame clones and lacks some. Here the sample spans more than 10,000 clones, roughly 88% being singletons. Material: CD4+ or CD8+ T cells sorted from blood, obtained in a trial of the OX40 agonist ivuxolimab. The receptors here all came from an adult with an advanced solid tumor such as melanoma, head and neck, liver or kidney cancer.

This clone came up once. CDR3: CASSYSGGMNNEQFF. The CDR3 DNA follows: TGTGCCAGCAGTTACTCTGGCGGGATGAACAATGAGCAGTTCTTC. The chain combines TRBV6-6 with TRBJ2-1; D possibly corresponds to TRBD2 (6 bases). V was shortened by 0 bases and J by 5 bases, with 11 bases between the two germline ends. Germline lookup yields CDR1 MNHNY and CDR2 SVGAGI (reference sequence). The CDR3 runs 15 residues.

The chain couples TRBV6-4 to TRBJ2-7; D might be TRBD1 (6 bases). The CDR3 covers 15 residues. The germline gives CDR1 MRHNA, CDR2 SNTAGT. The V gene lost 6 bases and the J gene lost 0 bases, with 15 bases spanning the gap. CDR3 sequence (DNA): TGTGCCAGCAGAAGTCCCCGGGACAACTCCTACGAGCAGTACTTC. It is translated as CASRSPRDNSYEQYF.

This clone is a singleton in its sample. The chain couples TRBV7-9 to TRBJ2-1; no definite D call. Germline-derived CDR1 and CDR2 are SEHNR and FQNEAQ (reference sequence). V was clipped by 3 bases and J by 6 bases, with 3 bases between them. This CDR3 has 11 residues. CDR3: CASSLSNEQFF. The CDR3 DNA reads as TGTGCCAGCAGCTTGAGCAATGAGCAGTTCTTC.

The gene calls are TRBV11-1 and TRBJ2-1, with 7 positions matching TRBD2. CDR1 is SGHAT and CDR2 is FQDESV in the germline V gene (reference sequence). The V segment lost 0 bases and the J segment 0 bases; nucleotides outside the gene matches: 8. CDR3 length: 18 amino acids. Here the CDR3 DNA reads TGTGCCAGCAGCTTAGCTATGGCGGGAGCAGGCTCCTACAATGAGCAGTTCTTC. Encoded protein: CASSLAMAGAGSYNEQFF.

This clone turned up a few times. This chain joins TRBV7-2 and TRBJ2-1; tentative D call: TRBD2 (5 bases). Per germline, CDR1 SGHTA and CDR2 FQGNSA. This CDR3 contains 12 residues. Trimming took 5 bases from V and 7 from J, leaving 9 bases between them. Written as DNA, the CDR3 is TGTGCCAGCAGCCCGGACTTTAATGAGCAGTTCTTC. This translates into CASSPDFNEQFF. Using reference TRBV7-2 and TRBJ2-1 for the parts outside the CDR3, the full variable domain is GAGVSQSPSNKVTEKGKDVELRCDPISGHTALYWYRQSLGQGLEFLIYFQGNSAPDKSGLPSDRFSAERTGGSVSTLTIQRTQQEDSAVYLCASSPDFNEQFFGPGTRLTVL.

This clone was seen more than once but under ten times. CDR3 loop: CASSFDGGGGYTF. The CDR3 nucleotides are TGTGCCAGCAGCTTCGATGGGGGCGGGGGCTACACCTTC. V and J are TRBV7-3 and TRBJ1-2; D perhaps matches TRBD1 (6 bases). V gave up 3 bases and J gave up 8 bases, with 13 bases separating them. Germline CDR1 SGHTA, CDR2 FQGTGA. The CDR3 is 13 amino acids.

The chain combines TRBV11-2 with TRBJ2-7; D call uncertain. Per germline, CDR1 SGHAT and CDR2 FQNNGV. V was clipped by 1 base and J by 4 bases, with 5 bases between them. This CDR3 is built from 12 residues. The CDR3 DNA sequence: TGTGCCAGCAGCTTAGGGGAATACGAGCAGTACTTC. Translated, it gives CASSLGEYEQYF.

The chain carries TRBV15 and TRBJ2-1; D gene uncertain. This CDR3 comprises 12 residues. Germline lookup yields CDR1 LNHNV and CDR2 YYDKDF (reference sequence). V was pared by 5 bases and J by 8 bases, with 10 bases between. CDR3: CATSGLSDEQFF. In DNA form, the CDR3 reads TGTGCCACCAGCGGGTTAAGCGATGAGCAGTTCTTC.

About this clone: A read error is likely, as this CDR3 ends without the conserved phenylalanine or tryptophan. It is unclear where the CDR3 begins or ends on the DNA, so no DNA is shown, and the CDR3 is as TCRdb lists it. The chain couples TRBV6-6 to TRBJ2-6. Inclusive of both ends, the CDR3 amounts to 13 amino acids. Germline-derived CDR1 and CDR2 are MNHNY and SVGAGI (reference sequence). CDR3 sequence: CASSLGRGGNKVG.

V and J are TRBV28 and TRBJ1-1; 7 bases map to TRBD1. The CDR3 length is 14 residues. The V gene's germline CDR1 is MDHEN and CDR2 SYDVKM. The V segment lost 2 bases and the J segment 3 bases; nucleotides outside the gene matches: 3. This chain's CDR3 is CASSLRGLDTEAFF. The CDR3 coding sequence is TGTGCCAGCAGTTTAAGGGGGCTCGACACTGAAGCTTTCTTT.

This chain links TRBV28 with TRBJ2-4; D may be TRBD2 (5 bases). CDR1 and CDR2 from the germline V gene are MDHEN and SYDVKM. Between the trimmed V and J ends, which lost 3 bases and 9 bases, there was a span of 18 bases. CDR3 length: 15 residues. The CDR3 protein is CASSLAGGIFGIQYF. In DNA form, the CDR3 reads TGTGCCAGCAGTTTGGCGGGCGGAATCTTCGGCATTCAGTACTTC. The full variable domain, in which reference TRBV28 and TRBJ2-4 provide the parts outside the CDR3, is DVKVTQSSRYLVKRTGEKVFLECVQDMDHENMFWYRQDPGLGLRLIYFSYDVKMKEKGDIPEGYSVSREKKERFSLILESASTNQTSMYLCASSLAGGIFGIQYFGAGTRLSVL.

The chain uses TRBV27 and TRBJ2-1, with D tentatively TRBD1 or TRBD2 (5 bases each). V shed 9 bases and J shed 10 bases, with 13 bases lying between them. Germline assignment: CDR1 MNHEY and CDR2 SMNVEV (reference sequence). The CDR3 length is 11 residues. The CDR3 here is CASFHGAEQFF. The CDR3 coding sequence is TGTGCCAGTTTTCACGGGGCCGAGCAGTTCTTC.

This clone came up once. V usage is TRBV7-6 and J usage is TRBJ1-6; a weak D match, TRBD1 (5 bases). In germline, CDR1 is SGHVS, CDR2 FNYEAQ. There are 14 residues in the CDR3. Between the trimmed V and J ends, which lost 8 bases and 2 bases, there was a span of 10 bases. CDR3 amino acids: CASGDGAYNSPLHF. The CDR3 coding sequence is TGTGCCAGCGGGGACGGGGCCTATAATTCACCCCTCCACTTT.

The chain joins TRBV27 to TRBJ2-7; 7 bases are a match to TRBD1. Germline loops: CDR1 MNHEY, CDR2 SMNVEV (reference sequence). The CDR3 is made up of 15 amino acids. Trimming at V came to 10 bases and at J to 2 bases, leaving 14 bases not matched to a gene. CDR3 DNA sequence: TGTGCCACTGCATACGGGACAGCCGCTCCCTACGAGCAGTACTTC. Its translation is CATAYGTAAPYEQYF.

This clone is medium-sized by share. The V gene is TRBV19, the J gene TRBJ2-5; 12 positions match TRBD2. This CDR3 is 14 amino acids long. V dropped 5 bases and J dropped 2; count of bases not matched to a gene: 0. The germline gives CDR1 LNHDA, CDR2 SQIVND (reference sequence). In DNA form, the CDR3 reads TGTGCCAGTAGTGGACTAGCGGGGCAAGAGACCCAGTACTTC. This codes for CASSGLAGQETQYF.

The chain carries TRBV7-9 and TRBJ2-1; possibly TRBD2 for D (6 bases). The length of the CDR3 is 17 residues. Trimming cost V 1 base and J 4 bases, with 17 bases left between them. Germline CDR1 is SEHNR and CDR2 is FQNEAQ (reference sequence). The CDR3 reads CASSLVRGRLLYNEQFF. The CDR3 DNA follows: TGTGCCAGCAGCTTAGTTCGGGGGAGGCTACTTTACAATGAGCAGTTCTTC.

V and J are TRBV6-5 and TRBJ1-2; D possibly corresponds to TRBD1 (6 bases). This CDR3 has 16 amino acids. Germline loops: CDR1 MNHEY, CDR2 SVGAGI. V was clipped by 0 bases and J by 6 bases, with 17 bases between them. The CDR3, as DNA: TGTGCCAGCAGTTACTCGATTGGCCCGGGGGCTGATGGCTACACCTTC. This codes for CASSYSIGPGADGYTF.

This clone came up a few times. The rearrangement links TRBV19 to TRBJ1-2; no clear D. The CDR3 runs 16 residues. Trimming cost V 4 bases and J 2 bases, with 17 bases left between them. The germline V gene has CDR1 LNHDA and CDR2 SQIVND (reference sequence). The CDR3 bases are TGTGCCAGTAGTACCTGGACCGCTACGACGAACTATGGCTACACCTTC. Protein sequence: CASSTWTATTNYGYTF.

Only a few counts were recorded for this clone. The gene calls are TRBV30 and TRBJ1-1; no reliable D call. This CDR3 is 13 amino acids long. V was pared by 0 bases and J by 5 bases, with 10 bases between. Germline values: CDR1 GTSNPN, CDR2 SVGIG (reference sequence). CDR3 nucleotide sequence: TGTGCCTGGAGTGTCAATCTGGCGACTGAAGCTTTCTTT. It yields the protein CAWSVNLATEAFF.

The CDR3 is CASSLSLAISNEQFF. CDR3 in DNA: TGTGCCAGCAGCTTGAGCCTAGCTATTTCCAATGAGCAGTTCTTC. V usage is TRBV5-5 and J usage is TRBJ2-1, with TRBD2 as a possible D gene (5 bases). The CDR3 has 15 residues. V lost 1 base and J 6 bases, leaving 14 bases between the germline ends. The germline V gene has CDR1 SGHKS and CDR2 YYEKEE (reference sequence).

The chain carries TRBV7-9 and TRBJ2-5; no clear D. The CDR3 has 13 amino acids. Germline loops: CDR1 SEHNR, CDR2 FQNEAQ (reference sequence). Deletions cut 0 bases from V and 3 bases from J, with 5 bases between. DNA for the CDR3: TGTGCCAGCAGCTTAGCAATAGAAGAGACCCAGTACTTC. Translated: CASSLAIEETQYF.

V usage is TRBV6-4 and J usage is TRBJ2-3, with TRBD2 as a possible D gene (7 bases). There are 15 residues in the CDR3. Trimming cost V 6 bases and J 6 bases, with 19 bases left between them. CDR1 and CDR2 (germline): MRHNA, SNTAGT. CDR3 coding DNA: TGTGCCAGCAGCGCCGGGGAGGGGGAGGCGGATACGCAGTATTTT. Translated, it gives CASSAGEGEADTQYF.